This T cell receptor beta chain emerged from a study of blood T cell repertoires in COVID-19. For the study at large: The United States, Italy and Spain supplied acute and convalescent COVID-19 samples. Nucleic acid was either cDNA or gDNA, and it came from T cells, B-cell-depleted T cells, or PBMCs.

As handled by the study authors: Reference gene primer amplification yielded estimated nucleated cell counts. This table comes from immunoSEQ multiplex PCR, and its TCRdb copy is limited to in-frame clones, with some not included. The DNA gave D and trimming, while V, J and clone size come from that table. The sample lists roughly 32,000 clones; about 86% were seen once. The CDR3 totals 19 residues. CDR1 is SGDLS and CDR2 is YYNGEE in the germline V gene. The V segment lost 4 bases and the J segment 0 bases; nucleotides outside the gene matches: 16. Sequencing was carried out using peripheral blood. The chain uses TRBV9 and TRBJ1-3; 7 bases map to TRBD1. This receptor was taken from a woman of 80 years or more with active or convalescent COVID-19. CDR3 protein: CASSIRDSGRGLSGNTIYF. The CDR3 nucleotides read TGTGCCAGCAGCATCAGGGACAGTGGGAGAGGGCTCTCTGGAAACACCATATATTTT.